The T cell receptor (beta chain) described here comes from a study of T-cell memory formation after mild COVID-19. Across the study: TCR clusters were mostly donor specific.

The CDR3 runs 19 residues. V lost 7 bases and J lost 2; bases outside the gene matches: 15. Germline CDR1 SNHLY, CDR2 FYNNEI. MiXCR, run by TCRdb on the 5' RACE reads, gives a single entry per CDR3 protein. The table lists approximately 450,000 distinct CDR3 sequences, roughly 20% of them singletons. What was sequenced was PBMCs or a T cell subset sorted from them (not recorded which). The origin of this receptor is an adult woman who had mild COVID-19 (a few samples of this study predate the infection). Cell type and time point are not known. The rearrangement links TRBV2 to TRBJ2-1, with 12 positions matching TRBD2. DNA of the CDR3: TGTGCCAGCAAGGAACCTCTAGCGGGAGGGCCTCGAACCTACAATGAGCAGTTCTTC. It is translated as CASKEPLAGGPRTYNEQFF.